These 24 T cell receptor beta chains originate from one sample sequenced in a study of blood T cell repertoires in COVID-19. Using immunoSEQ multiplex PCR, the repertoire was profiled, and TCRdb retains in-frame clones only, with some absent. The sample has over 300,000 clones, around four fifths seen once; the top ten hold about 1.2%. The sample taken for sequencing was peripheral blood. These receptor sequences come from a woman aged 45-65 years with acute or convalescent COVID-19.

The chain links TRBV7-9 to TRBJ2-2; 9 bases align to TRBD1. Germline values: CDR1 SEHNR, CDR2 FQNEAQ (reference sequence). The CDR3 has 14 residues. With 3 bases clipped from V and 7 bases from J, the junction kept 3 bases outside the gene matches. CDR3 coding DNA: TGTGCCAGCAGCTTGGGACAGGGACACGGGGAGCTGTTTTTT. This sequence encodes CASSLGQGHGELFF.

The rearrangement links TRBV6-6 to TRBJ2-1; maybe TRBD1 (6 bases). The CDR3 consists of 13 residues. In germline, CDR1 is MNHNY, CDR2 SVGAGI (reference sequence). With 0 bases removed from V and 10 bases from J, the gap between germline ends came to 10 bases. The CDR3 loop reads CASSYSGAREQFF. As DNA, the CDR3 is TGTGCCAGCAGTTACTCGGGGGCGCGGGAGCAGTTCTTC.

This rearrangement joins TRBV3-1 (or the pseudogene TRBV3-2) to TRBJ2-5, with no clear D. Germline V gene lookup returns CDR1 LGHDT and CDR2 YNNKEL (reference sequence). The CDR3 runs 19 residues. The V gene lost 0 bases and the J gene lost 1 base, with 21 bases spanning the gap. The CDR3 region is CASSQDFGKIDAFQETQYF. CDR3 bases: TGTGCCAGCAGCCAAGATTTCGGTAAGATAGATGCTTTCCAAGAGACCCAGTACTTC.

This clone was detected only a few times. This chain links TRBV7-9 with TRBJ2-7; D is possibly TRBD1 (5 bases). Trimming shortened V by 5 bases and J by 2 bases, and 7 bases separated the two germline ends. This CDR3 spans 12 amino acids. The V gene's germline CDR1 is SEHNR and CDR2 FQNEAQ (reference sequence). CDR3 nucleotide sequence: TGTGCCAGCAGCGACAGACCCTACGAGCAGTACTTC. This translates into CASSDRPYEQYF.

This clone appeared once. The genes are TRBV12-5 and TRBJ1-1, with D possibly being TRBD1 (5 bases). Trimming cost V 1 base and J 11 bases, with 11 bases left between them. The CDR3 extends over 12 amino acids. CDR1 and CDR2 (germline): LGHNT, FRNRAP. CDR3 sequence (DNA): TGTGCTAGTGGTTTGGCGGTGGCAGGGGCTTTCTTT. Amino acid sequence: CASGLAVAGAFF.

The gene calls are TRBV6-5 and TRBJ1-5; weak D call: TRBD1 (6 bases). The germline gives CDR1 MNHEY, CDR2 SVGAGI. CDR3 size: 15 residues. V gave up 6 bases and J gave up 2 bases, with 14 bases separating them. This chain's CDR3 is CASRPQGLGNQPQHF. The DNA of the CDR3 is TGTGCCAGCAGACCACAGGGTTTGGGCAATCAGCCCCAGCATTTT.

The J gene is TRBJ2-3, the V gene TRBV30; 9 bases are a match to TRBD1. Germline V gene lookup returns CDR1 GTSNPN and CDR2 SVGIG (reference sequence). V dropped 7 bases and J dropped 4; count of bases not matched to a gene: 3. The CDR3 runs 12 residues. The CDR3 region is CASYRGPDTQYF. The CDR3 DNA follows: TGTGCCTCGTACAGGGGGCCAGATACGCAGTATTTT.

This clone was recorded a few times. The V call is TRBV9, the J call TRBJ2-3; 7 nucleotides align to TRBD2. Germline V gene sequence: CDR1 SGDLS, CDR2 YYNGEE. This CDR3 spans 18 amino acids. J gave up 4 bases and V 3 bases, and 17 bases lay outside the gene matches. For the CDR3, the DNA is TGTGCCAGCAGCGGACCCCTCTTAGCGGGCCCAACGGCAGATACGCAGTATTTT. Its protein is CASSGPLLAGPTADTQYF.

The chain has TRBV5-5 and TRBJ2-6; D is unclear. The CDR3 spans 13 residues. Trimming removed 7 bases from V and 0 bases from J, with 5 bases in between. Germline V gene sequence: CDR1 SGHKS, CDR2 YYEKEE (reference sequence). The CDR3 region has the DNA TGTGCCAGCGCGCTCTCTGGGGCCAACGTCCTGACTTTC. Its translation: CASALSGANVLTF.

The V gene is TRBV12-3 or TRBV12-4, the J gene TRBJ1-1; D remains unclear. Trimming pared 5 bases from V and 7 bases from J, leaving 8 bases between. This CDR3 contains 11 residues. CDR3 sequence (DNA): TGTGCCAGCAGTCCCTATCGTGAAGCTTTCTTT. It translates to CASSPYREAFF.

This clone showed up many times. V usage is TRBV19 and J usage is TRBJ1-1; weak D call: TRBD1 (6 bases). Germline lookup yields CDR1 LNHDA and CDR2 SQIVND (reference sequence). This CDR3 region has 17 residues. Trimming left V 1 base short and J 0 bases short, with 15 bases between. CDR3 nucleotides: TGTGCCAGTAGTATAGTAGTAGGCAGGGGAGTGAACACTGAAGCTTTCTTT. Translated: CASSIVVGRGVNTEAFF.

This chain connects TRBV4-1 to TRBJ1-1; 7 bases match TRBD1. The germline CDR1 and CDR2 sequences are MGHRA and YSYEKL. The CDR3 is 14 amino acids. Trimming took 1 base from V and 1 from J; bases not matched to a gene: 0. The CDR3 loop is CASSQGQGNTEAFF. As DNA, the CDR3 is TGCGCCAGCAGCCAAGGACAGGGGAACACTGAAGCTTTCTTT.

This chain links TRBV3-1 (or the pseudogene TRBV3-2) with TRBJ1-1; the D gene is possibly TRBD1 (5 bases). V lost 4 bases and J 10 bases, leaving 16 bases between the germline ends. Germline CDR1 reads LGHDT; CDR2 reads YNNKEL (reference sequence). This CDR3 is 13 amino acids long. CDR3 sequence reads: CASSLGGAGGAFF. CDR3 DNA: TGTGCCAGCAGCCTGGGAGGGGCGGGGGGAGCTTTCTTT.

The chain has TRBV9 and TRBJ2-1; TRBD1 agrees at 11 bases. Germline V lookup: CDR1 SGDLS, CDR2 YYNGEE. Trimming cost V 4 bases and J 8 bases; bases outside gene matches: 5. The CDR3 is made up of 14 amino acids. The CDR3, as DNA: TGTGCCAGCAGCCGGGGACAGGGGGGCGATGAGCAGTTCTTC. Its protein product is CASSRGQGGDEQFF.

The CDR3 coding sequence is TGTGCCAGCAGCCCAGGGACTAGCACCAAGGGGGATACGCAGTATTTT. It encodes CASSPGTSTKGDTQYF. This chain uses TRBV9 with TRBJ2-3; TRBD2 aligns across 9 bases. This CDR3 has 16 amino acids. Losses at the gene ends were 4 bases for V and 6 bases for J; bases not matched to a gene: 12. The V gene's germline CDR1 is SGDLS and CDR2 YYNGEE.

The chain uses TRBV6-5 and TRBJ2-3, with D possibly matching TRBD1 (6 bases). Germline values: CDR1 MNHEY, CDR2 SVGAGI. V lost 6 bases to trimming and J lost 4 bases, with 11 bases between them. The CDR3 consists of 13 residues. The CDR3 loop reads CASRQGAADTQYF. The DNA for the CDR3 is TGTGCCAGCAGACAGGGCGCCGCAGATACGCAGTATTTT.

The chain carries TRBV12-3 or TRBV12-4 and TRBJ1-2; tentative D call: TRBD1 (5 bases). Deletions cut 4 bases from V and 7 bases from J, with 13 bases between. The CDR3 sequence is 13 residues long. CDR3 residues: CASSYEVGGGYTF. The CDR3 DNA is TGTGCCAGCAGTTACGAGGTCGGGGGTGGCTACACCTTC.

This chain uses TRBV5-6 with TRBJ1-2; no clear D. The CDR3 runs to 12 residues. In germline, CDR1 is SGHDT, CDR2 YYEEEE. Trimming left V 0 bases short and J 8 bases short, with 8 bases between. CDR3 bases: TGTGCCAGCAGCTTGGCGGCGGGAGGCTACACCTTC. As protein: CASSLAAGGYTF.

The rearrangement links TRBV10-3 to TRBJ1-2; 7 nucleotides line up with TRBD1. The CDR3 consists of 13 residues. CDR1 and CDR2 from the germline V gene are ENHRY and SYGVKD. The ends lost 6 bases at V and 4 bases at J; junction bases unmatched: 5. CDR3 residues: CAISPGTAYGYTF. CDR3 coding DNA: TGTGCCATCAGCCCCGGGACAGCCTATGGCTACACCTTC.

This chain links TRBV2 with TRBJ1-4; 7 bases fit TRBD1. The germline CDR1 and CDR2 sequences are SNHLY and FYNNEI. V shed 2 bases, J shed 5 bases, and the junction held 5 bases outside the gene matches. The CDR3 is 15 amino acids. The CDR3 DNA reads TGTGCCAGCAGTGAAAGAGGGGGCGAGAATGAAAAACTGTTTTTT. It encodes CASSERGGENEKLFF.

This clone was picked up one time. The V call is TRBV7-9, the J call TRBJ2-2; TRBD2 matches at 12 bases. The J segment lost 7 bases and the V segment lost 5 bases, leaving 8 bases of the junction unmatched. CDR1 and CDR2 from the germline V gene are SEHNR and FQNEAQ (reference sequence). The CDR3 spans 16 residues. The chain's CDR3 is CASSAASGGAGGELFF. The CDR3 coding sequence is TGTGCCAGCAGCGCCGCTAGCGGGGGGGCCGGCGGGGAGCTGTTTTTT.

The chain combines TRBV5-5 with TRBJ2-7; D possibly corresponds to TRBD2 (5 bases). Germline V gene lookup returns CDR1 SGHKS and CDR2 YYEKEE (reference sequence). Trimming took off 4 bases at V and 5 bases at J, with 19 bases between the two ends. The CDR3 contains 15 residues. DNA of the CDR3: TGTGCCAGCAGCCCGAGGGTGGACGCTGGGGACGAGCAGTACTTC. Its protein product is CASSPRVDAGDEQYF. Based on the CDR3 plus reference TRBV5-5 and TRBJ2-7, the full variable domain is DAGVTQSPTHLIKTRGQQVTLRCSPISGHKSVSWYQQVLGQGPQFIFQYYEKEERGRGNFPDRFSARQFPNYSSELNVNALLLGDSALYLCASSPRVDAGDEQYFGPGTRLTVT.

The chain recombines TRBV6-5 with TRBJ1-2, with a tentative D call TRBD1 (5 bases). Germline-derived CDR1 and CDR2 are MNHEY and SVGAGI. The length of the CDR3 is 13 residues. Trimming removed 7 bases from V and 8 bases from J, with 17 bases in between. CDR3 DNA sequence: TGTGCCAGCATCCAGGGCCCGTCGGAGGGCTACACCTTC. It is translated as CASIQGPSEGYTF.

This chain uses TRBV9 with TRBJ1-1; D is undetermined. The CDR3 is 14 residues long. V lost 1 base, J lost 3 bases, and 10 bases lay in between. Germline V gene sequence: CDR1 SGDLS, CDR2 YYNGEE. The CDR3 coding sequence is TGTGCCAGCAGCGTACGACTTCTAGACACTGAAGCTTTCTTT. This sequence encodes CASSVRLLDTEAFF.